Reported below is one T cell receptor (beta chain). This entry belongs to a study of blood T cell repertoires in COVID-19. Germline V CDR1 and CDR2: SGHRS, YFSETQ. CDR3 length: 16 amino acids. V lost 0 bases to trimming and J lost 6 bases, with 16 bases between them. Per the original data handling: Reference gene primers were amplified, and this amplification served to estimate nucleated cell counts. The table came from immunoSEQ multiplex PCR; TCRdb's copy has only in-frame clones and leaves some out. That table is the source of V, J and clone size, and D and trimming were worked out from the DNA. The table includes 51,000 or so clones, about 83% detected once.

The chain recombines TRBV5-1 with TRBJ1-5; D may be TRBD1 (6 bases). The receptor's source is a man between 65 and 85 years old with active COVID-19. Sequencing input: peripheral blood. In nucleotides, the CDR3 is TGCGCCAGCAGCTTGGGAGCCAGGGGCTCGGGTCAGCCCCAGCATTTT. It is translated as CASSLGARGSGQPQHF.